This TCR beta chain was identified during a study of T cells in Graves' hyperthyroidism and ophthalmopathy (dated by TCRdb to between 2019 and 2020). For the study in its entirety: Peripheral blood was collected at initial diagnosis, before any treatment. In addition, the study compared T-cell repertoires in thyroid tissue and in blood from five or six Graves' hyperthyroidism patients. Prospective prediction of ophthalmopathy was tested in an independent validation cohort of fewer than 20 hyperthyroidism patients and 15 to 17 patients who later progressed to ophthalmopathy. TCR Vbeta CDR3 sequencing of fewer than 150 peripheral blood samples (fewer than 45 ophthalmopathy, over 70 hyperthyroidism and some 17 progressor patients) is reported in the paper. TCR V-J signatures able to tell the groups apart were searched for in a discovery cohort of approximately 95 patients, of whom around 42 had Graves' ophthalmopathy and 57 had stable Graves' hyperthyroidism. For training and testing, the approximately 92 patients in the discovery cohort were randomly divided in a 7:3 ratio. Following sampling, methimazole starting at 30 mg daily was given to hyperthyroidism patients, and high-dose intravenous methylprednisolone was given to ophthalmopathy patients.

The germline V gene yields SQVTM for CDR1 and ANQGSEA for CDR2. From V the trimming removes 2 bases and from J it removes 6 bases, while the gene matches leave 7 bases of the junction unaccounted for. There are 13 amino acids in the CDR3, from cysteine to phenylalanine inclusive. The DNA shown is the 39-base CDR3, in frame from base 1. The TCR beta CDR3 regions were amplified from the RNA transcripts. The first round of RT-PCR for the TCR CDR3 was performed with the HTBI primer set and the Qiagen OneStep RT-PCR kit. A second multiplex PCR round built the libraries, followed by size selection and purification. Libraries were sequenced paired-end with 100 bp reads on an Illumina HiSeq2000. Under the source paper's analysis protocol: SOAPnuke was used to process the raw data, throwing out any read that contained adapters or uncalled bases, had a mean Phred below 15, or lacked an exact constant-primer or identifier match. COPE v1.2.5 was used to merge high-quality paired reads, and clonotypes were defined as unique nucleotide sequences. MiTCR v1.1 was used to align clonotypes to the IMGT TRBV, TRBD and TRBJ reference segments. Analysis was restricted to V-J combinations with a frequency above 0.0001, which covered just over 98% of repertoires. A TCS score was defined as the ratio of F50 (clonal expansion) to E x V (chaos), with BLOSUM62-based TCRdist applied between CDR3 peptides within each V-J. Welch's t-statistics and random forest reduced 450 to 600 V-J features to 13, which were used in a naive Bayes classifier (R e1071). Clones were called with MiXCR by TCRdb after fastp trimmed the public reads at Q25, and only in-frame beta chains were retained. Identical CDR3 protein sequences are pooled into one entry, listed with their most common genes and DNA. V and J calls and clone size were set by TCRdb, not the authors. Within this sample are 600,000 to 900,000 distinct CDR3 sequences, with roughly 15% of them counted one time only. The ten largest clonotypes hold 8.4% of the sample.

The investigation overall reported the following: Sample size was not statistically predetermined, and investigators were not blinded to group allocation. In validation, progression to ophthalmopathy was predicted by the model with roughly 69% sensitivity and 72% to 85% specificity, a median of roughly 6.4 months before onset. Blood samples also contained most of the expanded thyroid clonotypes (frequency above 0.001), which suggests that blood repertoires may reflect thyroid immune responses. A 13 V-J signature model separated ophthalmopathy from stable hyperthyroidism, with about 88% sensitivity and around 84% specificity in cross-validation and 80%/75% in testing.

Note on this clonotype: Its cognate antigen has yet to be identified. Nothing much larger sits one base from this clone, and base qualities are not available.

A patient counted as having stable Graves' hyperthyroidism if no progression to ophthalmopathy occurred over 18 months of follow-up. Hyperthyroidism patients were aged 18 to 65 years and newly diagnosed, with disease duration of less than 2 months. Patients with uncontrolled infections, other autoimmune diseases, pregnancy or lactation were excluded. Clinical symptoms, serum thyroxine and TRAb, thyroid ultrasound, and orbital computed tomography formed the basis for the diagnoses. PBMCs were separated from roughly 9.6 ml of fresh peripheral blood using Ficoll-Paque density gradient centrifugation. Trizol reagent was used to extract total RNA, and RNA quality was then checked on an Agilent 2100 Bioanalyzer.

Recombination linked TRBV29-1 to TRBJ2-7; 7 bases in the junction line up with TRBD1. Sequencing input: blood. This receptor was obtained from a man in his late teens or twenties with Graves' hyperthyroidism. The bases read TGCAGCGTTGAAACCCTAGGGGGCACCGAGCAGTACTTC. It specifies CSVETLGGTEQYF.